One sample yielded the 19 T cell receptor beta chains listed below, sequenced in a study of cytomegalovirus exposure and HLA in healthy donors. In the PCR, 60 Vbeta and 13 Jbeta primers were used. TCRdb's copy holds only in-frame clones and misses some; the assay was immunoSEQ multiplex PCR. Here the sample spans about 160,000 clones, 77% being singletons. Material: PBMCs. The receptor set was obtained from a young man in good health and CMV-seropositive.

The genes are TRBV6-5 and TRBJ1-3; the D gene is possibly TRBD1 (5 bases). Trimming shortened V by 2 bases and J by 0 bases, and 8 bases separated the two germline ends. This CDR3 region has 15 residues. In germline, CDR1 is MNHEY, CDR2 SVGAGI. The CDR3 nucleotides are TGTGCCAGCAGTTACAGGGGCCGCTCTGGAAACACCATATATTTT. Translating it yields CASSYRGRSGNTIYF.

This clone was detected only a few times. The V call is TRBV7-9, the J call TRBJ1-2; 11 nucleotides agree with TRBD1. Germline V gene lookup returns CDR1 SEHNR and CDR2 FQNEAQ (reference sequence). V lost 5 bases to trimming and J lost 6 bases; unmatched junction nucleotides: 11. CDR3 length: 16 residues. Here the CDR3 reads CASSPRGGQGVNGYTF. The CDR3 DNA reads TGTGCCAGCAGCCCCCGTGGGGGACAGGGGGTCAATGGCTACACCTTC.

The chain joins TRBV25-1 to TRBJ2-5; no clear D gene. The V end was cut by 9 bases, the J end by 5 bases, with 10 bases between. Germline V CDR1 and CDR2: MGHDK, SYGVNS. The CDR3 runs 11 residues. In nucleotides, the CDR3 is TGTGCCAGTAGTCTCCTGGAGACCCAGTACTTC. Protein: CASSLLETQYF.

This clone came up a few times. The CDR3 DNA sequence: TGTGCCAGCAGCTTGCCCTCGGCAGGCCCCTCTGCACCCCTCCACTTT. This gives the protein CASSLPSAGPSAPLHF. The V and J genes are TRBV5-6 and TRBJ1-6; D is unclear. There are 16 residues in the CDR3. Germline CDR1 and CDR2: SGHDT and YYEEEE. V dropped 1 base and J dropped 11 bases, with 19 bases sitting between them.

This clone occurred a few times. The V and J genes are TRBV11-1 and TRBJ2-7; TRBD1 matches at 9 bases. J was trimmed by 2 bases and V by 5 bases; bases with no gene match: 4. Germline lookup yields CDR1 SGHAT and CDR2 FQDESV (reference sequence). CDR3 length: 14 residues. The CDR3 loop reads CASSIDRGTYEQYF. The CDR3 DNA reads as TGTGCCAGCAGCATAGACAGGGGGACCTACGAGCAGTACTTC.

The CDR3 region is CSVEDLGRRGGYTF. The CDR3 bases are TGCAGCGTTGAAGATCTAGGGCGAAGGGGAGGCTACACCTTC. V and J are TRBV29-1 and TRBJ1-2; D is possibly TRBD1 (5 bases). Trimming removed 0 bases at V and 8 bases at J, with 16 bases between. Per germline, CDR1 SQVTM and CDR2 ANQGSEA. This CDR3 has 14 residues.

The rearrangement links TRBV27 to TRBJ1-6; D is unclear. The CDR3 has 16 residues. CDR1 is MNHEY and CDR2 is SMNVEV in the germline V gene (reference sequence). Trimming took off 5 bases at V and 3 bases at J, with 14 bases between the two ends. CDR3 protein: CASSTPPGLYNSPLHF. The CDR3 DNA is TGTGCCAGCAGTACCCCCCCAGGCCTCTATAATTCACCCCTCCACTTT.

The CDR3 DNA follows: TGCGCCGTGAGAGCGGGGGTGAACACCGGGGAGCTGTTTTTT. Translating it yields CAVRAGVNTGELFF. This sequence joins TRBV4-3 and TRBJ2-2; 8 nucleotides line up with TRBD2. The CDR3 has 14 amino acids. Germline loops: CDR1 LGHNA, CDR2 YSLEER. Germline trimming cut 11 bases from V and 1 base from J; bases unmatched to any gene: 6.

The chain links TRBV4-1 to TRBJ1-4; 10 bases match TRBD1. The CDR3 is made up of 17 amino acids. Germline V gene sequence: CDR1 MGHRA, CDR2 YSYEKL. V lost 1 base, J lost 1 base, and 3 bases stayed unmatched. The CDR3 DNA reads TGCGCCAGCAGCCAAGGACGGGACAGGGGAACTAATGAAAAACTGTTTTTT. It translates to CASSQGRDRGTNEKLFF.

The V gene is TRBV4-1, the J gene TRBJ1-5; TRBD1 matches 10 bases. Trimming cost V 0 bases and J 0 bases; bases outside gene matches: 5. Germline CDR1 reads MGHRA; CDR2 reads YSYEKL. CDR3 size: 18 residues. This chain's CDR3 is CASSQDPTGGISNQPQHF. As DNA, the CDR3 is TGCGCCAGCAGCCAAGATCCGACAGGGGGCATTAGCAATCAGCCCCAGCATTTT.

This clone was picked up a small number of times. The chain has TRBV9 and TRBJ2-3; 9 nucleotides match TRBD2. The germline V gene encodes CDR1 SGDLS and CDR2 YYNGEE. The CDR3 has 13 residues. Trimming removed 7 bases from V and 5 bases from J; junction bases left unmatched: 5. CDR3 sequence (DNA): TGTGCCAGCTCTAGCGGGGCCGGAGATACGCAGTATTTT. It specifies CASSSGAGDTQYF.

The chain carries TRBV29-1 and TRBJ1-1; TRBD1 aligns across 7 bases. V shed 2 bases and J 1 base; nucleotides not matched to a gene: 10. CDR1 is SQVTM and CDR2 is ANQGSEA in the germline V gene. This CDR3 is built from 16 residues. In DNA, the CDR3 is TGCAGCGTTGAAATTGGACAGGCGGTACCGAACACTGAAGCTTTCTTT. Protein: CSVEIGQAVPNTEAFF.

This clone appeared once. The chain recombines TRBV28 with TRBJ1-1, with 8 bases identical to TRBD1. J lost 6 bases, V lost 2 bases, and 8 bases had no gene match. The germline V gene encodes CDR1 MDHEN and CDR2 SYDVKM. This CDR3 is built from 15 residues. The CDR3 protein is CASSLPGQGSAEAFF. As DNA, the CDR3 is TGTGCCAGCAGTTTACCAGGACAGGGCTCTGCTGAAGCTTTCTTT.

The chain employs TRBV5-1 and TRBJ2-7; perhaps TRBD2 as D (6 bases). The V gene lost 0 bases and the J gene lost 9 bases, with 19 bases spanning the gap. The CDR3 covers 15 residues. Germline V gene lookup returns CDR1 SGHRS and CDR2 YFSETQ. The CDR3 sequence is CASSLVSEGSEGQYF. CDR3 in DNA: TGCGCCAGCAGCTTGGTATCGGAGGGAAGCGAGGGGCAGTACTTC.

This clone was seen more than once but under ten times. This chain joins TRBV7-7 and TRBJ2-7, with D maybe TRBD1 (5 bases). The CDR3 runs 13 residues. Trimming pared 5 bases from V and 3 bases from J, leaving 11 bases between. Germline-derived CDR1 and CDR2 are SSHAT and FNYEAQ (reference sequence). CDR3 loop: CASSLNRNYEQYF. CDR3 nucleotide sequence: TGTGCCAGCAGCCTTAACAGGAACTACGAGCAGTACTTC.

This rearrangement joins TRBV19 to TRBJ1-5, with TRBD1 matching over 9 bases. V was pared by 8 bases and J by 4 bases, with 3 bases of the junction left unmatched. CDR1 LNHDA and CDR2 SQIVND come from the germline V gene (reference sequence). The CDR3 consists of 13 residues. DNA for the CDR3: TGTGCCAGTTGCGGGACAGGGAATCAGCCCCAGCATTTT. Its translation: CASCGTGNQPQHF.

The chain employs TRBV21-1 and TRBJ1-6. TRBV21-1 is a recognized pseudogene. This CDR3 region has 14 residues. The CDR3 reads CASSKFRDHSPLHF. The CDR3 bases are TGTGCCAGCAGCAAGTTCCGGGATCATTCACCCCTCCACTTT.

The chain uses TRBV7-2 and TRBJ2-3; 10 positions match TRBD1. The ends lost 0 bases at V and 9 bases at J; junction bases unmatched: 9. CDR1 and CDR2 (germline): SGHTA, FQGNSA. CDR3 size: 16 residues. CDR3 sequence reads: CASSLAPGQGKWTQYF. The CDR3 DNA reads TGTGCCAGCAGCTTAGCCCCGGGACAGGGGAAGTGGACGCAGTATTTT.

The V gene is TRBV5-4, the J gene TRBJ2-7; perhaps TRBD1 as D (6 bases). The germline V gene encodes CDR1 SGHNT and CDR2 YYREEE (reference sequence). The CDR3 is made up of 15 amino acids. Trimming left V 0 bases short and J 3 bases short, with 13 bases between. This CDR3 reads CASSLEAGAHYEQYF. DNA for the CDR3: TGTGCCAGCAGCTTGGAGGCAGGGGCTCACTACGAGCAGTACTTC.